Following are 16 T cell receptor beta chains from one sample sequenced in a study of blood T cell repertoires in COVID-19. Measured with immunoSEQ multiplex PCR; TCRdb has only the in-frame clones, and not every one. In the table there are around 300,000 clones, almost 90% of which are singletons. Sequencing input: PBMCs or T cells enriched from blood (not recorded which). All receptors come from a woman aged 18-30 years with acute COVID-19.

The chain is built from TRBV24-1 and TRBJ2-1; 9 bases align to TRBD2. The CDR3 sequence is 16 residues long. V trimming: 3 bases; J trimming: 10 bases; junction bases outside the gene matches: 12. The germline gives CDR1 KGHDR, CDR2 SFDVKD. The CDR3: CATSDRVAGAFKEQFF. Written as DNA, the CDR3 is TGTGCCACCAGTGATCGCGTAGCGGGAGCCTTTAAGGAGCAGTTCTTC.

The gene calls are TRBV4-3 and TRBJ2-1; 14 bases line up with TRBD2. V was clipped by 1 base and J by 7 bases; unmatched bases: 9. CDR1 and CDR2 (germline): LGHNA, YSLEER. The CDR3 has 18 residues. The CDR3 loop reads CASSQGTLTSGRVNEQFF. The CDR3 coding sequence is TGCGCCAGCAGCCAAGGCACTCTGACTAGCGGGAGGGTAAATGAGCAGTTCTTC.

The rearrangement uses TRBV6-5 and TRBJ1-2; D may be TRBD1 (5 bases). CDR1 is MNHEY, CDR2 SVGAGI, per germline. The CDR3 consists of 12 residues. V shed 8 bases and J shed 8 bases, with 15 bases lying between them. Here the CDR3 DNA reads TGTGCCAGCCTGCAGACGGAGGGGGGCTACACCTTC. Protein sequence: CASLQTEGGYTF.

The rearrangement joins TRBV6-5 to TRBJ1-5, with 7 bases identical to TRBD1. V dropped 6 bases and J dropped 3; count of bases not matched to a gene: 5. This CDR3 comprises 14 residues. Germline V gene data show CDR1 as MNHEY and CDR2 as SVGAGI. The CDR3 coding sequence is TGTGCCAGCAGCCGGACAGGACACAATCAGCCCCAGCATTTT. Translated: CASSRTGHNQPQHF.

V and J are TRBV5-6 and TRBJ1-2; D call uncertain. The CDR3 has 13 amino acids. The V gene's germline CDR1 is SGHDT and CDR2 YYEEEE. V was clipped by 2 bases and J by 0 bases, with 5 bases between them. The CDR3 region is CASSFVTNYGYTF. Written as DNA, the CDR3 is TGTGCCAGCAGCTTTGTTACTAACTATGGCTACACCTTC.

The V and J genes are TRBV5-1 and TRBJ1-1; D is unclear. Germline-derived CDR1 and CDR2 are SGHRS and YFSETQ. The CDR3 is 19 residues long. V was trimmed by 4 bases and J by 1 base, leaving 26 bases between them. The CDR3 protein is CASSHGVFAFANKNTEAFF. The DNA of the CDR3 is TGCGCCAGCAGCCACGGGGTCTTTGCATTCGCCAATAAGAACACTGAAGCTTTCTTT.

In nucleotides, the CDR3 is TGCGCCAGCAGCCAAGCGAGACTAGCGGATAACACCGGGGAGCTGTTTTTT. It yields the protein CASSQARLADNTGELFF. The rearrangement links TRBV4-1 to TRBJ2-2; TRBD2 aligns across 9 bases. This CDR3 spans 17 amino acids. Germline trimming cut 1 base from V and 2 bases from J; bases unmatched to any gene: 5. Per germline, CDR1 MGHRA and CDR2 YSYEKL.

V gene TRBV28 combines with J gene TRBJ2-7; D gene ambiguous. Germline values: CDR1 MDHEN, CDR2 SYDVKM. V was trimmed by 2 bases and J by 3 bases, leaving 11 bases between them. This CDR3 region has 14 residues. The DNA for the CDR3 is TGTGCCAGCAGTTTACCTCAGGTGAGCTACGAGCAGTACTTC. Translating it yields CASSLPQVSYEQYF.

The chain combines TRBV19 with TRBJ2-5; 9 bases agree with TRBD1. The CDR3 is 15 residues long. Germline V CDR1 and CDR2: LNHDA, SQIVND (reference sequence). V was clipped by 3 bases and J by 1 base; unmatched bases: 3. The CDR3, as DNA: TGTGCCAGTAGTATGGGACAGGGCCTCCAAGAGACCCAGTACTTC. Translated: CASSMGQGLQETQYF.

The genes are TRBV18 and TRBJ1-5, with TRBD1 identical over 9 bases. CDR3 length equals 14 residues. Germline CDR1 reads KGHSH; CDR2 reads LQKENI. With V trimmed by 4 bases and J by 4 bases, 2 bases remained unmatched. The CDR3 bases are TGTGCCAGCTCACTTGGGACAGGGAATCAGCCCCAGCATTTT. It is translated as CASSLGTGNQPQHF. The entire variable domain, with the rest obtained from reference TRBV18 and TRBJ1-5, is as follows: NAGVMQNPRHLVRRRGQEARLRCSPMKGHSHVYWYRQLPEEGLKFMVYLQKENIIDESGMPKERFSAEFPKEGPSILRIQQVVRGDSAAYFCASSLGTGNQPQHFGDGTRLSIL.

The chain joins TRBV30 to TRBJ2-1; D possibly corresponds to TRBD2 (6 bases). Trimming left V 5 bases short and J 7 bases short, with 18 bases between. Germline values: CDR1 GTSNPN, CDR2 SVGIG (reference sequence). This CDR3 region has 14 residues. The CDR3 loop is CAWGKLTSRNEQFF. For the CDR3, the DNA is TGTGCCTGGGGAAAATTGACTAGTAGGAATGAGCAGTTCTTC. The full variable domain, completed using reference TRBV30 and TRBJ2-1, is SQTIHQWPATLVQPVGSPLSLECTVEGTSNPNLYWYRQAAGRGLQLLFYSVGIGQISSEVPQNLSASRPQDRQFILSSKKLLLSDSGFYLCAWGKLTSRNEQFFGPGTRLTVL.

Here the CDR3 DNA reads TGTGCCAGCCGCCAGGGACTAGCGGGAGGCCCATCCCTCCCAAATGAGCAGTTCTTC. The encoded protein is CASRQGLAGGPSLPNEQFF. The J gene is TRBJ2-1, the V gene TRBV27; TRBD2 matches 15 bases. Per the germline V gene, CDR1 is MNHEY and CDR2 is SMNVEV (reference sequence). Trimming cost V 8 bases and J 7 bases; bases outside gene matches: 18. The CDR3 length is 19 residues.

The chain has TRBV29-1 and TRBJ2-1, with TRBD2 matching over 16 bases. CDR1 is SQVTM and CDR2 is ANQGSEA in the germline V gene. The CDR3 consists of 21 residues. V lost 5 bases and J lost 5; bases outside the gene matches: 21. CDR3 coding DNA: TGCAGCGTTTCTCTCTTGGGGACTAGCGGGAGGGCCGTAATACGACACAATGAGCAGTTCTTC. It encodes CSVSLLGTSGRAVIRHNEQFF.

The chain has TRBV30 and TRBJ1-2; a weak D match, TRBD1 (6 bases). The V end was cut by 3 bases, the J end by 4 bases, with 18 bases between. This CDR3 region has 15 residues. Germline-derived CDR1 and CDR2 are GTSNPN and SVGIG (reference sequence). CDR3 nucleotide sequence: TGTGCCTGGAGAGGCTTGACAGGTCCTTCCTATGGCTACACCTTC. Translated, it gives CAWRGLTGPSYGYTF. Full variable domain (outside the CDR3, taken from reference TRBV30 and TRBJ1-2): SQTIHQWPATLVQPVGSPLSLECTVEGTSNPNLYWYRQAAGRGLQLLFYSVGIGQISSEVPQNLSASRPQDRQFILSSKKLLLSDSGFYLCAWRGLTGPSYGYTFGSGTRLTVV.

The CDR3 region is CASRLVYPSGGIYNEQFF. CDR3 bases: TGTGCAAGTCGCTTAGTATACCCTAGTGGCGGGATATACAATGAGCAGTTCTTC. The chain recombines TRBV12-2 with TRBJ2-1; the table's TRBD2 call for D was not verified on the DNA. TRBV12-2 has pseudogene status. The CDR3 consists of 18 residues.

The rearrangement links TRBV11-1 to TRBJ2-6; 9 bases are shared with TRBD1. The V gene end was trimmed by 5 bases and the J gene end by 4 bases; junction bases not matched to a gene: 3. CDR1 SGHAT and CDR2 FQDESV come from the germline V gene (reference sequence). This CDR3 is built from 15 residues. Written as DNA, the CDR3 is TGTGCCAGCAGCAACAGGGGGCTGGGGGCCAACGTCCTGACTTTC. This gives the protein CASSNRGLGANVLTF.